This T cell receptor (beta chain) came from a study of Ad26.COV2.S vaccination and SARS-CoV-2 variants. The wider study: Once or twice, 56 days apart, Ad26.COV2.S was delivered intramuscularly.

Method: immunoSEQ multiplex PCR; TCRdb's copy keeps in-frame clones and lacks some. The table lists about 280,000 clones, more than 75% of them singletons. Germline V gives CDR1 KGHSH, CDR2 LQKENI. This CDR3 region has 15 residues. Trimming stripped 2 bases from V and 1 base from J, with 9 bases between. Study-level points and caveats: Participants given vaccine showed non-spike TCR breadth similar to that of placebo recipients. Assessments of TCR breadth and depth may have underestimated the total T cell responses.

Specified treatment: around 19 received Ad26.COV2.S at low or high dose, single or two shots; about 5 received placebo; per-sample allocation not given. On day 63 after the first injection, vaccine and placebo recipients gave samples. Regarding this clone: The antigen is not known.

Sequenced material: peripheral blood, taken in a trial of Ad26.COV2.S vaccine versus placebo. This sequence originates from a person between 18 and 59 years old who received the Ad26.COV2.S COVID-19 vaccine or a placebo. The chain recombines TRBV18 with TRBJ2-1; no clear D. CDR3 protein: CASSPSQESYNEQFF. Here the CDR3 DNA reads TGTGCCAGCTCACCATCTCAGGAGTCCTACAATGAGCAGTTCTTC.